The source of this TCR beta chain is a study of blood T cell repertoires in COVID-19 (dated by TCRdb to the early 2020s). About the study as a whole: Samples from collaborators originated in the United States, Italy and Spain and spanned both the acute and convalescent phases of COVID-19. The samples were drawn from the first 160 participants of the ongoing ImmuneRACE study and from some 1,300 subjects provided by 6 global collaborators. Deeply sampled blood TCRbeta repertoires from subjects exposed to, actively infected with, or recovered from COVID-19 were included in the dataset. The sample metadata nearly always contained a de-identified subject ID, COVID-19 status, age in years and sex. HLA class I and class II types, where available, came from metadata supplied by the sample provider rather than from assay-based typing. A freely available public database, intended as a resource for researchers studying the immune response to SARS-CoV-2, is where the repertoires were released. The material from the prospective study consisted of cDNA or gDNA derived from T cells, B-cell-depleted T cells, or PBMCs. Points the paper makes about the study in general: The quantity of clinical and demographic metadata differed by source and by participant and was supplied without curation.

V sheds 7 bases and J sheds 5 bases, leaving 14 bases between their ends. Measured from the cysteine to the phenylalanine, the CDR3 is 14 residues long. Only the CDR3 DNA is retained, 42 bases long and in frame from the first base. In the germline V gene (reference sequence), CDR1 corresponds to LNHDA and CDR2 to SQIVND. TCRbeta CDR3 regions were amplified from genomic DNA using the immunoSEQ Assay, a bias-controlled multiplex PCR. The authors' analysis ran thus. Within the assay, amplification of reference gene primers was used to estimate how many nucleated cells each sample contained. To quantify the absolute abundance of each unique TCRbeta CDR3 rearrangement, sequence reads were collapsed and filtered. Productive Simpson clonality was computed per sample as the square root of Simpson's diversity index over productive rearrangements. Here the immuneACCESS table is served through TCRdb, limited to in-frame sequences with V and J called. Missing clones are a known gap in these copies; in checked studies unresolved V genes cover under half, and the rest lacks a known reason. From that table come the V and J calls and clone size; the DNA was used to work out D and trimming. For this sample the table gives 250,000 or so clones, of which just over 85% were detected only once. The top ten clones comprise over 1.2% of the sample.

The count of this clone is one. The antigen it recognizes is unknown. No quality values exist for individual bases; no much larger clone is one base distant. Whole blood was collected in K2EDTA tubes by collaborating institutions according to the institutions' own protocols. Collaborator samples were shipped for TCRbeta analysis as frozen whole blood, isolated PBMCs, or DNA extracted from either sample type. The chain employs TRBV19 and TRBJ2-2, with no reliable assignment of the D segment. Sequencing was carried out using peripheral blood. The clonotype was recovered from a man at least 80 years old with acute or convalescent COVID-19. The CDR3 here reads CASTPAASTGELFF. The nucleotide sequence is given as TGTGCCAGTACGCCCGCCGCTAGTACCGGGGAGCTGTTTTTT.